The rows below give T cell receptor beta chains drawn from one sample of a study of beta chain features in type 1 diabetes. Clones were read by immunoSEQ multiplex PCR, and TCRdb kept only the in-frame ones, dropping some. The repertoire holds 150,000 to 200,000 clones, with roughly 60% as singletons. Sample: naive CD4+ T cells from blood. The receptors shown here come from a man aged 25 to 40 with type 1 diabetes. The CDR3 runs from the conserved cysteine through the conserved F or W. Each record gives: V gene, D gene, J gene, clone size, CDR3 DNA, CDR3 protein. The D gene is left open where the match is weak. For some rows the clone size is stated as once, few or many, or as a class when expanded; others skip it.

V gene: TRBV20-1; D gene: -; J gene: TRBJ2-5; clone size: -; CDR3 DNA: TGCAGTGCTTCTTCCGGGGAGACCCAGTACTTC; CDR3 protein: CSASSGETQYF
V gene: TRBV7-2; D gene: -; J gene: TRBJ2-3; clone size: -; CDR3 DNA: TGTGCCAGCAGCTTAGCGGCGGGTTCCACAGATACGCAGTATTTT; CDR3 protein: CASSLAAGSTDTQYF
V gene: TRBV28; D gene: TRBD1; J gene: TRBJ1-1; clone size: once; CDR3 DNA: TGTGCCAGCAGTTTCCCAGGACAGGGGGTGAACACTGAAGCTTTCTTT; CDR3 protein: CASSFPGQGVNTEAFF
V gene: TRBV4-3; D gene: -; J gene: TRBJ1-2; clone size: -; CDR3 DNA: TGCGCCAGCAGCCAAATGCTTCGCGAAGGCTACACCTTC; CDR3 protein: CASSQMLREGYTF
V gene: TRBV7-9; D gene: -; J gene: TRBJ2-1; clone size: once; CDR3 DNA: TGTGCCAGCAGCTTAGCAACCAACCGGGCCGTAAGCCTAAATGAGCAGTTCTTC; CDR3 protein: CASSLATNRAVSLNEQFF
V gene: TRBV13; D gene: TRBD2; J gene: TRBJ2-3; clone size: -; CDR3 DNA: TGTGCCAGCAGTCCGACTAGCGGGGTGGTCACAGATACGCAGTATTTT; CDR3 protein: CASSPTSGVVTDTQYF
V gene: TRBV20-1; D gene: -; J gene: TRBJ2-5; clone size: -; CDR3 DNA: TGCAGTGTCACTCCAAAGGAGACCCAGTACTTC; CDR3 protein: CSVTPKETQYF
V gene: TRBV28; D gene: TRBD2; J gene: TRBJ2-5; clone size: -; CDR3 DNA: TGTGCCAGCAGTTTCCAAGCGGGGGGGCAAGAGACCCAGTACTTC; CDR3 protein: CASSFQAGGQETQYF
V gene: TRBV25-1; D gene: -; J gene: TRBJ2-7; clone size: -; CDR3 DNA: TGTGCCAGCAGTGACCCGACCGTGGGATACGAGCAGTACTTC; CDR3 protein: CASSDPTVGYEQYF
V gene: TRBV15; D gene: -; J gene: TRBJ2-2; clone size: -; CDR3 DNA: TGTGCCACCAGCAGAGTTCGTGGAGCCGGGGAGCTGTTTTTT; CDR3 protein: CATSRVRGAGELFF
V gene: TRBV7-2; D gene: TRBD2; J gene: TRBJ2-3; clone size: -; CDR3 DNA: TGTGCCAGCAGTCTACCCTCACTAGCGACAGATACGCAGTATTTT; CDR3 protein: CASSLPSLATDTQYF
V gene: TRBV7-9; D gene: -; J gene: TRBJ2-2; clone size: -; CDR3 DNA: TGTGCCAGCAGCGAGACGGGCGCCGGGGAGCTGTTTTTT; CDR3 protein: CASSETGAGELFF
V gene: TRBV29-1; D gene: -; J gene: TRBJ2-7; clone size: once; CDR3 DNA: TGCAGCGTTTCGCTACAGCCCTACGAGCAGTACTTC; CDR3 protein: CSVSLQPYEQYF
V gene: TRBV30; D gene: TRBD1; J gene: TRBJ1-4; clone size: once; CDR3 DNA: TGTGCCTGGAGTGTACAGGGGGAAAAACTGTTTTTT; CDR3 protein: CAWSVQGEKLFF
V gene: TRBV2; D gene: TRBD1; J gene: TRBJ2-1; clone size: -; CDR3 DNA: TGTGCCAGCAGTGATGGGACAGGGGTGGGTGAGCAGTTCTTC; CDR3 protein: CASSDGTGVGEQFF
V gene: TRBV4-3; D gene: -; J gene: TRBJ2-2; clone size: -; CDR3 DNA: TGCGCCAGCAGTCAAGGGGTGAGGGGAACCGGGGAGCTGTTTTTT; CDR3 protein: CASSQGVRGTGELFF
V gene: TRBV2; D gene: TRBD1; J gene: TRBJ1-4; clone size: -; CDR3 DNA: TGTGCCAGCAGGGGGACAGATGAAAAACTGTTTTTT; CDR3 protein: CASRGTDEKLFF
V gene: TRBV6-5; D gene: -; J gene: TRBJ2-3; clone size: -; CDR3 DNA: TGTGCCAGCAGTTACTTGCGGGGTAACACAGATACGCAGTATTTT; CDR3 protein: CASSYLRGNTDTQYF
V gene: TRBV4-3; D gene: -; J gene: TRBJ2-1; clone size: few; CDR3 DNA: TGCGCCAGCAGCCAAGACGGGAACAGTTACAATGAGCAGTTCTTC; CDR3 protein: CASSQDGNSYNEQFF
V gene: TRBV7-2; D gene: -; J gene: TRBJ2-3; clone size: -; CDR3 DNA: TGTGCCAGCAGCCTAGGGAGTCGGGGCACAGATACGCAGTATTTT; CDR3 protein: CASSLGSRGTDTQYF
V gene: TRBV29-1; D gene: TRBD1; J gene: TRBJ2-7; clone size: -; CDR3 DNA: TGCAGCGTTGTGACCACGGACAGGGCCCCCTACGAGCAGTACTTC; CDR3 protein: CSVVTTDRAPYEQYF
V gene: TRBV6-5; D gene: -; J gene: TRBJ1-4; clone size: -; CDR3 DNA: TGTGCCAGCAGAGGGGCAACCCTAGAAAAACTGTTTTTT; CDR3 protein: CASRGATLEKLFF
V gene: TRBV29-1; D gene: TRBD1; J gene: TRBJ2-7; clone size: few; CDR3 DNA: TGCAGCGTTGAAGTGGGACAGGTCCACGAGCAGTACTTC; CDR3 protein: CSVEVGQVHEQYF
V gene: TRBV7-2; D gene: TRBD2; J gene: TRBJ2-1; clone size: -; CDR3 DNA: TGTGCCAGCAGCTTACAGCTAGCGGGAGACAATGAGCAGTTCTTC; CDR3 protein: CASSLQLAGDNEQFF
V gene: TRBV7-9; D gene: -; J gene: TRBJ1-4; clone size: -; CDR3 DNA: TGTGCCAGCAGCTTCGGTGTGACAGCTAATGAAAAACTGTTTTTT; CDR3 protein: CASSFGVTANEKLFF
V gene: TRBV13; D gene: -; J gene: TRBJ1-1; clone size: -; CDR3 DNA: TGTGCCAGCAGTCAAGTGGGCACTGAAGCTTTCTTT; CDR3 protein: CASSQVGTEAFF
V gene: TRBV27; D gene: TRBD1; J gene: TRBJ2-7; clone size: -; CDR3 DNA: TGTGCCAGCAGTTTACGTAGGGGGCAGGGCTACGAGCAGTACTTC; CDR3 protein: CASSLRRGQGYEQYF